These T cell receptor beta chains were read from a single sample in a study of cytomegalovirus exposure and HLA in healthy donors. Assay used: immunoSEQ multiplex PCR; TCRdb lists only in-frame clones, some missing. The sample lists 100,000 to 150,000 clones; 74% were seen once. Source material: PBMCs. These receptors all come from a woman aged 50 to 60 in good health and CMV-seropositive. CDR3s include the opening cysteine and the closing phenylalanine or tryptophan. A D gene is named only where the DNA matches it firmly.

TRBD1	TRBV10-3	CAISGDRGSDTQYF
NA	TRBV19	CASSPWMTENNYGYTF
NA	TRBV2	CASSGGGRTEAFF
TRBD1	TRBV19	CASSIVPNFRGQKRIMNTEAFF
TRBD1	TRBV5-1	CASSLDAVGQGTDTQYF
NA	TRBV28	CASSPLEVWGRRDYGYTF
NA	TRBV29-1	CSVVIQSYEQYF
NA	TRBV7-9	CASSYGENTIYF
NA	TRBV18	CASSPGADLLGTGNTIYF
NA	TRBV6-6	CASMDSGYEQYF
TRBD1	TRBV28	CASMGQGHQPQHF
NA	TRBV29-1	CSDGLPVRNTEAFF
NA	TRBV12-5	CASGFIRTEAFF
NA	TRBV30	CAWRPTPGWNTEAFF
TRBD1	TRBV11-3	CATQGARGTGELFF
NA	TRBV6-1	CASRQGLYTDTQYF
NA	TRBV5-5	CASSSQFPRGNQPQHF
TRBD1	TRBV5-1	CASSLGQGLAKNIQYF
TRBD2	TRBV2	CASTTHSGAYEQYF
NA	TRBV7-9	CASSRDRTQETQYF
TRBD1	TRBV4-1	CASSQGTGYGYTF
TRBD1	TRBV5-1	CASSLGQGGAEAFF
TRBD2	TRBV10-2	CASRASGVEETQYF
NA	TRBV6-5	CASSYVGRQAVGEAFF
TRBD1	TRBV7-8	CASSLMAGGEQYF
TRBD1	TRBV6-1	CASRPGGNTGELFF
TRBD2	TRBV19	CASSLPSGGRDEQFF
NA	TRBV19	CASSPSFSTDTQYF
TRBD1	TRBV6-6	CASSRGGANTGELFF
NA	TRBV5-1	CASSVTIRETQYF
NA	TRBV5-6	CASSLGTVQETQYF
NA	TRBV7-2	CASSAQYNEQFF
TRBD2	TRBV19	CASTRRGAGYNEQFF
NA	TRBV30	CALGGVANQPQHF
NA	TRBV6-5	CASSYSEETGYTF
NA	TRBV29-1	CSVAERVEGEQYF
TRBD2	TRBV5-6	CASSLAADNEQFF
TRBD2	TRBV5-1	CASGRGLAELTDTQYF
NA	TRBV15	CATSRGRTYEQYF
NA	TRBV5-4	CASSLASGANEKLFF
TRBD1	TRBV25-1	CASSPGTGTEQYF
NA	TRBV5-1	CASSLGHRAINEKLFF
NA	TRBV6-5	CASSGDSNQPQHF
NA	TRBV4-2	CASSQDRPEGHRVHSPLHF
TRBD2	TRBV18	CASSPLRRSGGERNTGELFF
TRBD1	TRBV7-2	CASRGGDRVGGYTF
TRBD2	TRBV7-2	CASSPGLAGALEQYF
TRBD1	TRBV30	CAWSLGDRDRPSEQYF